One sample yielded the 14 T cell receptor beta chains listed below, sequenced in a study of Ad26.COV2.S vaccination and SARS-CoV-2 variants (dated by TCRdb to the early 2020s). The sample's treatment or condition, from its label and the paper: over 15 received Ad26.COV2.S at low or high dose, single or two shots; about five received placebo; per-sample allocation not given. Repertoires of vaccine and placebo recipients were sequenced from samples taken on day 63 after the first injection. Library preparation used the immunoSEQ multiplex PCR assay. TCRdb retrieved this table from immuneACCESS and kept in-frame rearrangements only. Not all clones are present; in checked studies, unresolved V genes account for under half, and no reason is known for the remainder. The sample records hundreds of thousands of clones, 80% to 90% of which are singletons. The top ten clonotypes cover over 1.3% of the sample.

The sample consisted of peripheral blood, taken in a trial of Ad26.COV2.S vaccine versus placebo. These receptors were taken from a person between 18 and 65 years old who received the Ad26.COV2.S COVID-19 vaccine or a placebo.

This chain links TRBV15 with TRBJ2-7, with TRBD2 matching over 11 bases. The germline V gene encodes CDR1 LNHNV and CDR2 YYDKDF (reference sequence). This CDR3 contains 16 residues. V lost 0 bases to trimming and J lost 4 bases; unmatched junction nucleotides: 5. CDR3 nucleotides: TGTGCCACCAGCAGAGATCCCGGGACTAGCGGATACGAGCAGTACTTC. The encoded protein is CATSRDPGTSGYEQYF. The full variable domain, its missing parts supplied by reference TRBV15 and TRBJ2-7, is DAMVIQNPRYQVTQFGKPVTLSCSQTLNHNVMYWYQQKSSQAPKLLFHYYDKDFNNEADTPDNFQSRRPNTSFCFLDIRSPGLGDTAMYLCATSRDPGTSGYEQYFGPGTRLTVT.

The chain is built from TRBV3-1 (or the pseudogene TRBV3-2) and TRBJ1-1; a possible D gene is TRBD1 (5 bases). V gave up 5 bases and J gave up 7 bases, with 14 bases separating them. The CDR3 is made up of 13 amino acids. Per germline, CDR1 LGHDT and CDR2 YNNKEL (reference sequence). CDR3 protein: CASSDDSRNEAFF. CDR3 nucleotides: TGTGCCAGCAGCGACGACAGCAGAAATGAAGCTTTCTTT.

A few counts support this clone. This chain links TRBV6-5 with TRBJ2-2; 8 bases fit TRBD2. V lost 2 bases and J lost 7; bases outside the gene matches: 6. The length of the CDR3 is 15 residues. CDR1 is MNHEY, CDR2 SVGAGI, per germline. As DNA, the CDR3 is TGTGCCAGCAGTTACACAAGCGGGAGCGGCGGGGAGCTGTTTTTT. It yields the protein CASSYTSGSGGELFF.

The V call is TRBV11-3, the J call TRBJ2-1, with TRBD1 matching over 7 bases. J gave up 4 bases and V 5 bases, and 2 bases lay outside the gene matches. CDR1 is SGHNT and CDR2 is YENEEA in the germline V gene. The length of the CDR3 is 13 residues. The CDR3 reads CASSRQGYNEQFF. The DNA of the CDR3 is TGTGCCAGCAGCCGACAGGGTTACAATGAGCAGTTCTTC.

CDR3 DNA: TGTGCCAGCAGATCTCCGAATAGCGGGGGGACCTACGAGCAGTACTTC. Translated, it gives CASRSPNSGGTYEQYF. The rearrangement uses TRBV6-6 and TRBJ2-7, with 10 nucleotides matching TRBD2. J lost 2 bases, V lost 6 bases, and 10 bases had no gene match. The length of the CDR3 is 16 residues. Germline V gives CDR1 MNHNY, CDR2 SVGAGI (reference sequence).

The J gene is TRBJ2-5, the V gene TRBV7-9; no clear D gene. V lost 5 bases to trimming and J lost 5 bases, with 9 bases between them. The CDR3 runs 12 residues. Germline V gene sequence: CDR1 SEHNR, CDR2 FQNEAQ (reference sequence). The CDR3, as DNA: TGTGCCAGCAGCCCCCGAGGTGAGACCCAGTACTTC. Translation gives CASSPRGETQYF.

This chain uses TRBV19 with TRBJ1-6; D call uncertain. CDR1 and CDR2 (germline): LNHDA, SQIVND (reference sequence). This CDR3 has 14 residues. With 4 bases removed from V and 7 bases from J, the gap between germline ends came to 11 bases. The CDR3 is CASSTFGPNSPLHF. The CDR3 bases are TGTGCCAGTAGTACATTCGGGCCCAATTCACCCCTCCACTTT.

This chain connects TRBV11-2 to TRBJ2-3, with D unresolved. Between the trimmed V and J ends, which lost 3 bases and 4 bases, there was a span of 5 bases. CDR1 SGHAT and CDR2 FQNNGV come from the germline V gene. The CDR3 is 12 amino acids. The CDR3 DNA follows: TGTGCCAGCAGCTTTGTGGCAGATACGCAGTATTTT. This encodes CASSFVADTQYF.

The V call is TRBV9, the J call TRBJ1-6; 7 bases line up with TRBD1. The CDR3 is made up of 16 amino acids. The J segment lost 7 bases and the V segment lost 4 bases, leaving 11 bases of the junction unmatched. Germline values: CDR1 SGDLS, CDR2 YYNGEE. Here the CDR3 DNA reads TGTGCCAGCAGCCAGTTTCGACAGGGAGAAAATTCACCCCTCCACTTT. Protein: CASSQFRQGENSPLHF.

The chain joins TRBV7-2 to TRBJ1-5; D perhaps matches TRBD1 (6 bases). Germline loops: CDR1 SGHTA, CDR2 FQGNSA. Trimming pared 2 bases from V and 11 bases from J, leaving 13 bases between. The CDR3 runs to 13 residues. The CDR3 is CASSLRGTEAQHF. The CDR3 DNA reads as TGTGCCAGCAGCTTAAGGGGGACTGAGGCCCAGCATTTT.

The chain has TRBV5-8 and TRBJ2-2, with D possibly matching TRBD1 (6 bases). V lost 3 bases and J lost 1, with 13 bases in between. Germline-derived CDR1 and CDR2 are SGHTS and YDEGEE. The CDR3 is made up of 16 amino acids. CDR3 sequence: CASSSHRVWNTGELFF. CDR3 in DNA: TGTGCCAGCAGCTCCCACAGGGTGTGGAACACCGGGGAGCTGTTTTTT.

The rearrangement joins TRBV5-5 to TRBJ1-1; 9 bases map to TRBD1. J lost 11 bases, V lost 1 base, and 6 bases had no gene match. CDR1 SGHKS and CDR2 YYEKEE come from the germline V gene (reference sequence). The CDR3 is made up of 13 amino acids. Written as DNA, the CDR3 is TGTGCCAGCAGCTTGCTAGGGACAGGGTACGCTTTCTTT. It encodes CASSLLGTGYAFF.

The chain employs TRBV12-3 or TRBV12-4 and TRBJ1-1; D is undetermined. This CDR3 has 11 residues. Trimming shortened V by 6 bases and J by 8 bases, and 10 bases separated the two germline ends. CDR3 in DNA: TGTGCCAGCAGGTTTGAGGGAGAAGCTTTCTTT. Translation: CASRFEGEAFF.

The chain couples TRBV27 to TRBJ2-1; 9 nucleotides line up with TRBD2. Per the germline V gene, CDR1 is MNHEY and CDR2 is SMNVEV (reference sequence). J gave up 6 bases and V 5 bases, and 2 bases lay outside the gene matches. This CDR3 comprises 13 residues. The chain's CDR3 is CASSVSGGNEQFF. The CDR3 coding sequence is TGTGCCAGCAGTGTTAGCGGGGGCAATGAGCAGTTCTTC.